A single sample gave rise to the 8 T cell receptor beta chains below, sequenced in a study of T cells after yellow fever vaccination. MiXCR, run by TCRdb on the 5' RACE reads, gives a single entry per CDR3 protein. The table has some 550,000 distinct CDR3 sequences, roughly 19% seen once. This specimen was PBMCs, taken 15 days after the yellow fever booster vaccination. The receptor set was obtained from a man aged 25 to 40 who received the YFV17D yellow fever vaccine.

This clonotype was picked up a small number of times. V usage is TRBV12-3 or TRBV12-4 and J usage is TRBJ1-2, with 7 bases identical to TRBD1. The CDR3 runs to 13 residues. J lost 7 bases, V lost 4 bases, and 6 bases had no gene match. The CDR3 spells CASSSAGGFGYTF. CDR3 sequence (DNA): TGTGCCAGCAGTTCCGCAGGGGGTTTTGGCTACACCTTC.

CDR3 sequence: CASSLARDRSYEQYF. CDR3 DNA: TGCGCCAGCAGCTTGGCGCGGGACCGCAGCTACGAGCAGTACTTC. The chain joins TRBV5-1 to TRBJ2-7, with D possibly being TRBD2 (6 bases). CDR1 SGHRS and CDR2 YFSETQ come from the germline V gene. Trimming took off 0 bases at V and 3 bases at J, with 13 bases between the two ends. This CDR3 has 15 amino acids.

This chain links TRBV9 with TRBJ1-4, with D maybe TRBD1 (5 bases). CDR1 SGDLS and CDR2 YYNGEE come from the germline V gene. V shed 4 bases and J shed 8 bases, with 15 bases lying between them. The CDR3 is 14 amino acids. The CDR3 is CASSTEGFSEKLFF. Written as DNA, the CDR3 is TGTGCCAGCAGCACAGAGGGGTTCAGCGAAAAACTGTTTTTT.

The V call is TRBV19, the J call TRBJ2-7, with D possibly being TRBD1 or TRBD2 (5 bases each). With 3 bases removed from V and 3 bases from J, the gap between germline ends came to 15 bases. The CDR3 length is 15 residues. The germline CDR1 and CDR2 sequences are LNHDA and SQIVND (reference sequence). The CDR3 region has the DNA TGTGCCAGTAGTATGGGACCAAACCCCTACTACGAGCAGTACTTC. This encodes CASSMGPNPYYEQYF.

The chain has TRBV19 and TRBJ2-5; 11 nucleotides line up with TRBD1. Germline trimming cut 3 bases from V and 4 bases from J; bases unmatched to any gene: 4. Germline V gives CDR1 LNHDA, CDR2 SQIVND (reference sequence). The CDR3 has 15 amino acids. CDR3 nucleotide sequence: TGTGCCAGTAGTATCGGGACAGGGGGTCCAGAGACCCAGTACTTC. It is translated as CASSIGTGGPETQYF.

V gene TRBV18 combines with J gene TRBJ2-1, with 12 bases lining up with TRBD2. Germline CDR1 reads KGHSH; CDR2 reads LQKENI. This CDR3 is 14 amino acids long. V trimming: 3 bases; J trimming: 8 bases; junction bases outside the gene matches: 2. The CDR3 spells CASSPTSGSHEQFF. The CDR3 DNA is TGTGCCAGCTCACCGACTAGCGGGAGCCATGAGCAGTTCTTC.

The chain recombines TRBV29-1 with TRBJ2-5; either TRBD1 or TRBD2 may supply D (5 bases each). The CDR3 extends over 14 amino acids. Trimming removed 4 bases from V and 3 bases from J, with 15 bases in between. Germline-derived CDR1 and CDR2 are SQVTM and ANQGSEA. CDR3 sequence (DNA): TGCAGCGTTGTAGGGGAGACAGCCAAAGAGACCCAGTACTTC. Residues: CSVVGETAKETQYF.

This clonotype was seen more than once but under ten times. The chain combines TRBV4-3 with TRBJ1-3; D unclear. This CDR3 contains 16 residues. The V gene's germline CDR1 is LGHNA and CDR2 YSLEER. V lost 4 bases and J lost 0, with 13 bases in between. The CDR3: CASSLTLRSSGNTIYF. CDR3 coding DNA: TGCGCCAGCAGCCTGACGTTAAGAAGCTCTGGAAACACCATATATTTT.